This paragraph covers one T cell receptor (beta chain) sequence. Its antigen remains unidentified. One base away there is no much larger clone; base qualities are not given. The CDR3 contains 14 residues, cysteine and phenylalanine counted. Only the CDR3 portion is preserved as DNA: 42 bases, with reading frame beginning at the first base. The junction shows trimming of 1 base on V and 5 bases on J, plus 9 bases between the germline ends. Interpreted using the paper, the treatment or condition label stands for: allogeneic hematopoietic cell transplantation with graft depleted of TCRalphabeta T cells and CD19 B cells. The children who served as transplant recipients had been given grafts of TCRalphabeta/CD19-depleted allogeneic hematopoietic cells. The method behind the library was PCR. Sequenced on an Illumina HiSeq 2500. Molecular barcoding was employed in the preparation of TCR libraries, with unique molecular identifiers being used to normalize TCRbeta repertoire quantification. The public reads were reanalyzed by TCRdb: fastp trimming at Q25, MiXCR alignment, in-frame beta chains only. Duplicate CDR3 protein sequences are folded into a single record with the most common DNA and genes. This sample lists 98,000 or so distinct CDR3 sequences; 23% were detected once. The leading ten clones occupy roughly a fifth of the sample.

The sample comes from a study of T-cell reconstitution after alpha-beta-depleted transplantation in children (dated by TCRdb to between 2015 and 2016). Study-level background: The study quantitatively tracked T-cell immune reconstitution after TCRalphabeta/CD19-depleted allogeneic hematopoietic cell transplantation in children using TCR repertoire profiling. Beyond this particular receptor, the publication reports: About two months after transplant, the apparently early recovery of alphabetaT-cell counts reportedly depended on just several hundred clones that had expanded rapidly and came from non-depleted graft cells. Hyperexpanded clone frequencies declined over subsequent months; after one year, T-cell counts and TCRbeta diversity were mostly attributed to newly produced T cells. The high TCRbeta diversity at day 60 in some patients was ascribed to recipient T cells and intrathymic progenitors that had survived conditioning.

The receptor comes from a boy under 10 years old with acute lymphoblastic leukemia, due to receive a stem cell transplant. The receptor chain draws on TRBV12-3 or TRBV12-4 and TRBJ2-1, with the D gene not clear enough to name. The source material was PBMCs, sampled before TCRalphabeta/CD19-depleted stem cell transplant. The nucleotide sequence reads as follows: TGTGCCAGCAGTTTAGGGGCAGCCCACAATGAGCAGTTCTTC. Its protein is CASSLGAAHNEQFF.